A single sample is the source of the 8 T cell receptor beta chains below, sequenced in a study of shared clonotypes between healthy human individuals. Measured with immunoSEQ multiplex PCR; TCRdb has only the in-frame clones, and not every one. The repertoire holds 1.4 million to 1.5 million clones, with 96% as singletons. The sample consisted of naive CD4+ T cells sorted from blood. Subset given: CD45RA+ positively selected. The receptor set was obtained from a man aged 25 to 45 in good health.

CDR3 protein: CSVAFVAGAYNEQFF. For the CDR3, the DNA is TGCAGCGTGGCCTTCGTAGCGGGAGCGTACAATGAGCAGTTCTTC. This sequence joins TRBV29-1 and TRBJ2-1, with 9 positions matching TRBD2. Germline V gives CDR1 SQVTM, CDR2 ANQGSEA. This CDR3 contains 15 residues. Trimming at V came to 6 bases and at J to 4 bases, leaving 10 bases not matched to a gene.

This clone has just a few counts. The rearrangement uses TRBV6-5 and TRBJ1-2, with D hard to call. The CDR3 length is 13 residues. Germline CDR1 and CDR2: MNHEY and SVGAGI. The V end lost 2 bases, the J end lost 10 bases, and 14 bases lay between the germline ends. CDR3 in DNA: TGTGCCAGCAGTTACCCCGGATCCGGTTCCTACACCTTC. Amino acids: CASSYPGSGSYTF.

The chain carries TRBV5-1 and TRBJ1-1, with D possibly TRBD1 on 6 matching bases. The CDR3 is 17 residues long. Germline CDR1 reads SGHRS; CDR2 reads YFSETQ. The V and J ends lost 5 bases and 3 bases respectively, with 23 bases between them. Here the CDR3 DNA reads TGCGCCAGCAGGGAGTTTGGACAGCCTGGGTGGGACACTGAAGCTTTCTTT. Residues: CASREFGQPGWDTEAFF.

The gene calls are TRBV2 and TRBJ1-2; no reliable D call. This CDR3 comprises 14 residues. From germline, CDR1 is SNHLY and CDR2 FYNNEI. V lost 3 bases and J lost 0, with 8 bases in between. This chain's CDR3 is CASSDSAANYGYTF. For the CDR3, the DNA is TGTGCCAGCAGTGACTCGGCCGCTAACTATGGCTACACCTTC.

The chain recombines TRBV6-1 with TRBJ2-3; 15 bases line up with TRBD2. The CDR3 loop spans 18 amino acids. CDR1 and CDR2 from the germline V gene are MNHNS and SASEGT. The V gene end was trimmed by 4 bases and the J gene end by 4 bases; junction bases not matched to a gene: 9. This chain's CDR3 is CASSARRTSGRVADTQYF. In DNA form, the CDR3 reads TGTGCCAGCAGTGCTAGGAGGACTAGCGGGAGGGTAGCAGATACGCAGTATTTT.

This rearrangement joins TRBV2 to TRBJ1-5; a weak D match, TRBD1 (6 bases). This CDR3 region has 18 residues. CDR1 and CDR2 (germline): SNHLY, FYNNEI. V was pared by 0 bases and J by 2 bases, with 17 bases between. The CDR3 is CASSEANGQGLGNQPQHF. DNA of the CDR3: TGTGCCAGCAGTGAAGCGAACGGGCAGGGGTTGGGCAATCAGCCCCAGCATTTT.

The rearrangement uses TRBV18 and TRBJ1-1; D uncertain. Trimming removed 3 bases from V and 0 bases from J, with 8 bases in between. CDR3 length: 14 residues. CDR1 is KGHSH, CDR2 LQKENI, per germline. The CDR3, as DNA: TGTGCCAGCTCACCCCGTAGCGTGAACACTGAAGCTTTCTTT. The encoded protein is CASSPRSVNTEAFF. Based on the CDR3 plus reference TRBV18 and TRBJ1-1, the full variable domain is NAGVMQNPRHLVRRRGQEARLRCSPMKGHSHVYWYRQLPEEGLKFMVYLQKENIIDESGMPKERFSAEFPKEGPSILRIQQVVRGDSAAYFCASSPRSVNTEAFFGQGTRLTVV.

The chain employs TRBV7-3 and TRBJ2-1, with 7 nucleotides matching TRBD2. The CDR3 runs to 13 residues. Trimming cost V 5 bases and J 7 bases; bases outside gene matches: 5. The germline V gene encodes CDR1 SGHTA and CDR2 FQGTGA. CDR3 region: CASSPSGLNEQFF. The CDR3 bases are TGTGCCAGCAGCCCTAGCGGATTAAATGAGCAGTTCTTC.